One T cell receptor beta chain is described in this entry. Its antigen remains undetermined. The input lacks base qualities; no much larger clone sits a single base away. The hyperthyroidism patients were between 18 and 65 years old and newly diagnosed, with a disease duration of less than 2 months. The study excluded patients with uncontrolled infections, other autoimmune diseases, pregnancy or lactation. Clinical symptoms, serum thyroxine and TRAb, thyroid ultrasound, and orbital computed tomography formed the basis for the diagnoses. Blood from progressor patients was collected at the time of first diagnosis with hyperthyroidism, before any ophthalmopathy symptoms had appeared. PBMCs were separated from 10 ml of fresh peripheral blood using Ficoll-Paque density gradient centrifugation. Patients classed as progressors first received a Graves' hyperthyroidism diagnosis and then went on to develop ophthalmopathy during follow-up. Trizol reagent was used to extract total RNA, and RNA quality was then checked on an Agilent 2100 Bioanalyzer.

The germline V gene encodes CDR1 LNHDA and CDR2 SQIVND (reference sequence). The junction shows trimming of 7 bases on V and 8 bases on J, plus 20 bases between the germline ends. The CDR3 numbers 14 residues from cysteine through phenylalanine. CDR3 DNA only is kept here, 42 bases in frame from base 1. The record originates from a study of T cells in Graves' hyperthyroidism and ophthalmopathy (dated by TCRdb to about 2019). About the investigation overall: Peripheral blood samples were taken at the time of initial diagnosis, prior to any treatment. TCR Vbeta CDR3 sequencing of 135 peripheral blood samples (over 40 ophthalmopathy, 75 hyperthyroidism and about 17 progressor patients) is reported in the paper. To identify TCR V-J signatures that set the groups apart, the researchers used a discovery cohort of about a hundred patients, made up of approximately 43 with Graves' ophthalmopathy and 55 to 65 with stable Graves' hyperthyroidism. Whether ophthalmopathy could be predicted prospectively was tested in an independent validation cohort made up of roughly 20 hyperthyroidism patients plus 17 patients who later progressed to ophthalmopathy. In addition, the study compared T-cell repertoires in thyroid tissue and in blood from several Graves' hyperthyroidism patients. The approximately 100 discovery patients were randomly divided into training and test sets at a 7:3 ratio. After sampling, hyperthyroidism patients received methimazole starting at 30 mg daily, and ophthalmopathy patients received high-dose intravenous methylprednisolone.

The TCR beta CDR3 regions were amplified from RNA transcripts. The first round of RT-PCR for the TCR CDR3 was performed with the HTBI primer set and the Qiagen OneStep RT-PCR kit. Libraries were constructed in a second round of multiplex PCR, after which size selection and purification were carried out. The libraries were sequenced on an Illumina HiSeq2000 using paired-end 100 bp reads. On the authors' methods: SOAPnuke was used to process the raw data, throwing out any read that contained adapters or uncalled bases, had a mean Phred below 15, or lacked an exact constant-primer or identifier match. High-quality paired reads were merged with COPE v1.2.5, and unique nucleotide sequences were defined as clonotypes. Clonotypes were aligned to IMGT TRBV, TRBD and TRBJ reference segments using MiTCR v1.1. The analysis included only V-J combinations with a frequency above 0.0001, which together covered 99% to 99.2% of the repertoires. The TCS score was defined as the ratio of F50 (clonal expansion) to E x V (chaos), calculated using BLOSUM62-based TCRdist between CDR3 peptides within each V-J. Welch's t-statistics and random forest reduced fewer than 550 V-J features to fewer than 15, which were used in a naive Bayes classifier (R e1071). TCRdb applied fastp at Q25 and MiXCR to the public reads, then kept only in-frame beta chains. Here each entry gathers all rows of one CDR3 protein and keeps the most common genes and DNA. TCRdb assigned the V and J calls; the authors' analysis was not used. The sample table records about 280,000 distinct CDR3 sequences; 25% to 30% of these occur just once. The top ten constitute approximately 30% of the sample.

The full study reports these points: In validation, the model predicted progression to ophthalmopathy a median of approximately 6.3 months before onset, with approximately 70% sensitivity and 72.22% specificity. No statistical method was used to fix the sample size in advance, and group allocation was not hidden from the investigators. A 13 V-J signature model separated ophthalmopathy from stable hyperthyroidism, with approximately 87% sensitivity and about 81% specificity in cross-validation and 80%/75% in testing. Most expanded thyroid clonotypes (frequency above 0.001) were also detected in blood, a finding suggesting that blood repertoires may reflect thyroid immune responses.

Sample: blood. This receptor was identified in a middle-aged man with Graves' hyperthyroidism that later progressed to Graves' ophthalmopathy. The chain is made from TRBV19 and TRBJ1-1, with the identity of the D gene unclear. The CDR3 loop reads CASIDLVAGGEAFF. The sequenced DNA: TGTGCCAGTATCGACCTAGTGGCTGGTGGGGAAGCTTTCTTT.